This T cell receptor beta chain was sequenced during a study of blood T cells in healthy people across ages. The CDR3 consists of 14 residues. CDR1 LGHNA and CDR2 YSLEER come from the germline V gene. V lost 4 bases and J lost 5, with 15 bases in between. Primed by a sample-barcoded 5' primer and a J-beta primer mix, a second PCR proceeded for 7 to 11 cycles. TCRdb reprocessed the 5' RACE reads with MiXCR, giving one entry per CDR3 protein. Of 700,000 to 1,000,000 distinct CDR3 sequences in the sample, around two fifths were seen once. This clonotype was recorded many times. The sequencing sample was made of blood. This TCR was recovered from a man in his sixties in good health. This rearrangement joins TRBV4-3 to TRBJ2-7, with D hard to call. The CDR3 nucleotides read TGCGCCAGCAGCCCCTGGGCCTCTTCCAACGAGCAGTACTTC. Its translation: CASSPWASSNEQYF.